The following is a T cell receptor (beta chain) sequence with its context. V shed 0 bases and J shed 2 bases, with 11 bases lying between them. The CDR3 is 15 amino acids. Germline lookup yields CDR1 LGHNA and CDR2 YNFKEQ. Clones were sequenced by immunoSEQ multiplex PCR, and TCRdb holds only the in-frame ones, with some missing. The sample includes around 130,000 clones, 88% of them seen just once. As for time point: blood 2 weeks post-SBRT. Documented treatment: 15 Gy SBRT to primary tumor, nephrectomy 4 weeks later. After SBRT, blood was collected at 2 and 4 weeks, plus baseline. The tumor was a clear cell renal cell carcinoma. The data derive from a study of radiation and T cells in renal cell carcinoma.

This clonotype was obtained from a woman aged 70-85 years with renal cell carcinoma. This rearrangement joins TRBV4-2 to TRBJ2-7, with a tentative D call TRBD1 (7 bases). Source: blood, taken from a patient whose treatment included radiotherapy and nephrectomy. The CDR3 bases are TGTGCCAGCAGCCAAGACAGGGGGGACACCTACGAGCAGTACTTC. Translating it yields CASSQDRGDTYEQYF.